This entry concerns a single T cell receptor beta chain. This clonotype was seen ten or more times. No cognate antigen has been identified for it. Base qualities are not provided; no much larger clone lies one nucleotide away. Two rounds of multiplex PCR were performed to amplify the TCR beta CDR3 region from genomic DNA. The first PCR round used primers specific to each TRBV and TRBJ gene, with sequences filed in Chinese patent CN105087789A. Universal primers were used in the second round of PCR. The Roche High Pure PCR Template Preparation Kit was used to extract genomic DNA from frozen PBMCs. An Illumina HiSeq 3000 was used to sequence the libraries paired-end with 151 bp reads. Turning to the authors' computational methods: CutAdapt was used to remove raw reads lacking the multiplex PCR primer sequences. PEAR was used to merge high-quality paired reads into contigs. TRB V, D and J gene segments were assigned to each contig with MiXCR by alignment to reference sequences. CDR3 sequences were clustered by base quality and sequence similarity to remove sequencing errors. Diversity was measured as Shannon entropy normalized by the natural log of productive TCR sequence number. Clonality was defined as one minus Shannon entropy divided by the natural log of the number of unique clonotypes. The Youden index of ROC curves was used to select progression-free survival cut-offs for repertoire metrics, and analyses were performed in R 3.5.3. TCRdb trimmed public reads at Q25 via fastp, called clones via MiXCR and kept in-frame beta chains. Identical CDR3 protein sequences are pooled into one entry, listed with their most common genes and DNA. The V and J calls come from TCRdb's annotation, not from the publication. This sample is represented by tens of thousands of distinct CDR3 sequences; approximately 38% of them were singletons. About 31% of the sample goes to the ten largest clones.

All patients had node-negative disease on CT and PET/CT, and none had a history of other malignancies or prior chemotherapy or radiotherapy. At each of two time points, 5.5 to 7 milliliters of peripheral venous blood were collected in EDTA tubes. PBMCs were isolated by Ficoll-Paque Plus density-gradient centrifugation. Right after collection, samples were placed at -80 degrees C and kept there until analysis. For CDR1 and CDR2, the germline V gene lists SGHDT and YYEEEE. Reading from cysteine to phenylalanine, the CDR3 counts 18 amino acids. CDR3 DNA only is kept here, 54 bases in frame from base 1. The V end gives up 1 base and the J end 4 bases, leaving 13 bases in the junction not matched to a gene. The sample is drawn from a study of prognosis after radiotherapy for stage I lung cancer (dated by TCRdb to the early 2020s). About the full investigation: Approximately 20 stage I NSCLC patients were enrolled in Nanjing, China, between early 2018 and early 2019. All patients were considered medically inoperable, owing to comorbidities in over ten and refusal of surgery in about 7. Concurrent therapy was not administered to any patient alongside SBRT. This study profiled peripheral blood TCR beta repertoires from stage I NSCLC patients before and after stereotactic body radiotherapy and linked the repertoires to distant failure. The cohort included about a dozen men and several women, with a median age of around 70 years and a range of about 53 to 95 years. The patients included approximately 14 who had newly diagnosed primary stage I lung tumors, along with roughly five others who had oligometastatic NSCLC after their primary tumor had been surgically resected. SBRT was given in 3 to 5 fractions with a biologically effective dose of at least 100 Gy, using image-guided IMRT or VMAT. Distant metastases were developed by four of the 19 patients after SBRT, at a median of roughly 7 months, whereas no significant progression was observed in the other 15 patients. About a dozen patients had adenocarcinoma and 6 or 7 had squamous cell carcinoma as the tumor histology. The study took one blood sample before SBRT and one after SBRT from each of about 19 patients and sequenced all 38 samples. Overall results and qualifications from the work: No determination of tumor specificity was made for expanded TCR clones. TRBV and TRBJ usage frequencies reportedly differed by metastasis status, in two V genes at baseline and in eight to ten V and two J genes after SBRT. A decrease in unique TCR clone counts was observed after SBRT (median roughly 10,000 before versus several thousand after; Wilcoxon paired P=0.011). Post-SBRT Shannon entropy and its change from baseline were lower in patients who developed distant metastases; baseline Shannon entropy was not associated with metastases. The small cohort and short follow-up limited the study, so independent validation of the findings is needed. None of the reported P values were adjusted for multiple comparisons.

The sample was PBMCs, taken before or after stereotactic body radiation therapy (not recorded which). This chain is built from TRBV5-6 and TRBJ2-7; TRBD2 matches 11 bases in the middle. The receptor was isolated from a donor older than 45 with non-small cell lung cancer. CDR3 sequence: CASSLRGLGASGRYEQYF. The DNA is TGTGCCAGCAGCTTGAGAGGCCTGGGGGCTAGCGGGAGGTACGAGCAGTACTTC.